These 22 T cell receptor beta chains came from one sample sequenced in a study of T cells in Graves' hyperthyroidism and ophthalmopathy. Amplified TCR beta CDR3 regions derived from RNA transcripts. Using the HTBI primer set, a first-round RT-PCR was run on the TCR CDR3. TCRdb ran MiXCR on the multiplex PCR reads and lists one entry per CDR3 protein. The sample includes roughly 330,000 distinct CDR3 sequences, around 17% of them seen just once. Sequenced sample: blood. All receptors derive from a man aged 25-45 years with Graves' hyperthyroidism.

This clonotype was recorded at least ten times. The V and J genes are TRBV28 and TRBJ2-3; 11 nucleotides agree with TRBD2. Trimming cost V 3 bases and J 2 bases; bases outside gene matches: 16. CDR3 length: 20 residues. CDR1 is MDHEN and CDR2 is SYDVKM in the germline V gene. This CDR3 is CASSFDRKISGRAPTDTQYF. CDR3 sequence (DNA): TGTGCCAGCAGTTTTGATCGGAAAATTAGCGGGAGGGCACCCACAGATACGCAGTATTTT. Using reference TRBV28 and TRBJ2-3 for the parts outside the CDR3, the full variable domain is DVKVTQSSRYLVKRTGEKVFLECVQDMDHENMFWYRQDPGLGLRLIYFSYDVKMKEKGDIPEGYSVSREKKERFSLILESASTNQTSMYLCASSFDRKISGRAPTDTQYFGPGTRLTVL.

The rearrangement links TRBV7-8 to TRBJ2-2; 9 bases are a match to TRBD2. The CDR3 is 15 residues long. CDR1 is SGHVS and CDR2 is FQNEAQ in the germline V gene. J lost 1 base, V lost 5 bases, and 2 bases had no gene match. CDR3 DNA sequence: TGTGCCAGCAGCACTAGCGGGTGGAACACCGGGGAGCTGTTTTTT. Protein: CASSTSGWNTGELFF.

This clonotype was counted only a few times. The rearrangement links TRBV6-1 to TRBJ2-7; unclear D gene. V lost 5 bases and J 5 bases, leaving 10 bases between the germline ends. The germline V gene encodes CDR1 MNHNS and CDR2 SASEGT. The length of the CDR3 is 12 residues. The CDR3 nucleotides are TGTGCCAGCAGTACGACTGGGGACGAGCAGTACTTC. It specifies CASSTTGDEQYF.

A few counts support this clonotype. The chain is built from TRBV4-2 and TRBJ2-5, with TRBD2 matching 7 bases. J gave up 5 bases and V 0 bases, and 0 bases lay outside the gene matches. Germline V gene sequence: CDR1 LGHNA, CDR2 YNFKEQ. The CDR3 loop spans 13 amino acids. The CDR3 protein is CASSQDGGETQYF. DNA for the CDR3: TGTGCCAGCAGCCAAGACGGGGGGGAGACCCAGTACTTC.

This clonotype was observed at least ten times. The CDR3 region is CASSYTSKRRGSGYTF. The CDR3, as DNA: TGTGCCAGCAGTTATACATCAAAGCGGAGAGGTAGTGGCTACACCTTC. The V and J genes are TRBV27 and TRBJ1-2; D not certain. Germline lookup yields CDR1 MNHEY and CDR2 SMNVEV (reference sequence). This CDR3 contains 16 residues. With 4 bases removed from V and 7 bases from J, the gap between germline ends came to 22 bases.

This clonotype has just a few counts. This chain links TRBV28 with TRBJ1-2; D is unresolved. Germline CDR1 is MDHEN and CDR2 is SYDVKM. The CDR3 is made up of 16 amino acids. V was pared by 6 bases and J by 2 bases, with 19 bases between. CDR3 bases: TGTGCCAGCAGGCCTACATTACGGTCCCTAAACTATGGCTACACCTTC. This sequence encodes CASRPTLRSLNYGYTF.

This clonotype was counted a few times. The chain recombines TRBV6-1 with TRBJ2-1, with TRBD1 matching over 10 bases. V shed 6 bases and J 6 bases; nucleotides not matched to a gene: 5. CDR3 length: 14 amino acids. Germline CDR1 MNHNS, CDR2 SASEGT. The CDR3 DNA reads TGTGCCAGCAGACGGGACAGGGGAGGCAATGAGCAGTTCTTC. This sequence encodes CASRRDRGGNEQFF.

This clonotype showed up many times. The chain links TRBV11-2 to TRBJ2-1, with 8 nucleotides matching TRBD2. V trimming: 2 bases; J trimming: 5 bases; junction bases outside the gene matches: 11. The V gene's germline CDR1 is SGHAT and CDR2 FQNNGV. This CDR3 region has 17 residues. CDR3 in amino acids: CASSLPRGGGPNNEQFF. Written as DNA, the CDR3 is TGTGCCAGCAGCTTACCCCGGGGGGGAGGGCCGAACAATGAGCAGTTCTTC.

The chain combines TRBV4-1 with TRBJ1-2, with D perhaps matching TRBD1 (5 bases). Trimming stripped 3 bases from V and 1 base from J, with 9 bases between. The CDR3 sequence is 14 residues long. Germline CDR1 reads MGHRA; CDR2 reads YSYEKL. The CDR3 sequence is CASSQGGLNYGYTF. In nucleotides, the CDR3 is TGCGCCAGCAGCCAGGGGGGACTTAACTATGGCTACACCTTC.

Many counts were recorded for this clonotype. This chain connects TRBV19 to TRBJ1-2; D is perhaps TRBD1 (5 bases). The germline gives CDR1 LNHDA, CDR2 SQIVND (reference sequence). Trimming stripped 3 bases from V and 7 bases from J, with 21 bases between. This CDR3 has 16 amino acids. CDR3 bases: TGTGCCAGTAGTATGGGGGGAAGGGTCGCGAATGGTGGCTACACCTTC. This encodes CASSMGGRVANGGYTF.

This clonotype was seen at least ten times. The J gene is TRBJ1-2, the V gene TRBV28; 8 nucleotides agree with TRBD1. The CDR3 has 15 residues. The germline gives CDR1 MDHEN, CDR2 SYDVKM. V gave up 1 base and J gave up 3 bases; unmatched junction bases: 4. DNA for the CDR3: TGTGCCAGCAGTTTATACACAGGGGGGGACTATGGCTACACCTTC. This gives the protein CASSLYTGGDYGYTF.

At least ten counts were recorded for this clonotype. The junction and the germline gene differ at one end; a read error may be behind it. The genes are TRBV2 and TRBJ2-5; TRBD1 aligns across 7 bases. Germline assignment: CDR1 SNHLY and CDR2 FYNNEI. The CDR3 loop spans 12 amino acids. The CDR3 sequence: CTSKQGRQTQYF. The DNA of the CDR3 is TGTACCAGCAAACAGGGGCGGCAGACCCAGTACTTC. The complete variable domain, with remaining parts taken from reference TRBV2 and TRBJ2-5, reads EPEVTQTPSHQVTQMGQEVILRCVPISNHLYFYWYRQILGQKVEFLVSFYNNEISEKSEIFDDQFSVERPDGSNFTLKIRSTKLEDSAMYFCTSKQGRQTQYFGPGTRLLVL.

Ten or more counts support this clonotype. This chain joins TRBV12-3 or TRBV12-4 and TRBJ2-1, with TRBD2 identical over 8 bases. The CDR3 covers 16 residues. The J segment lost 3 bases and the V segment lost 3 bases, leaving 7 bases of the junction unmatched. Here the CDR3 reads CASSFEITSGYNEQFF. The CDR3 DNA reads as TGTGCCAGCAGTTTTGAGATCACTAGCGGCTACAATGAGCAGTTCTTC.

The rearrangement links TRBV20-1 to TRBJ2-1, with D unclear. Trimming took 6 bases from V and 6 from J, leaving 6 bases between them. Germline V gives CDR1 DFQATT, CDR2 SNEGSKA (reference sequence). CDR3 size: 10 residues. The CDR3 spells CSAMANEQFF. The CDR3 DNA reads as TGCAGTGCCATGGCCAATGAGCAGTTCTTC.

The J gene is TRBJ2-4, the V gene TRBV9; 9 bases map to TRBD2. This CDR3 spans 18 amino acids. Germline V gene data show CDR1 as SGDLS and CDR2 as YYNGEE. J lost 2 bases, V lost 1 base, and 10 bases had no gene match. This CDR3 is CASSVLAGPGGTKNIQYF. Here the CDR3 DNA reads TGTGCCAGCAGCGTACTAGCGGGACCCGGAGGGACCAAAAACATTCAGTACTTC.

This chain uses TRBV14 with TRBJ2-2, with D maybe TRBD1 (6 bases). Trimming removed 4 bases at V and 1 base at J, with 13 bases between. Germline CDR1 and CDR2: SGHDN and FVKESK. The CDR3 is 16 residues long. The CDR3 DNA reads as TGTGCCAGCAGCCGAAACAGGGTGTTGAACACCGGGGAGCTGTTTTTT. Translation gives CASSRNRVLNTGELFF.

There are a few counts of this clonotype. The rearrangement links TRBV12-3 or TRBV12-4 to TRBJ2-7; 10 bases fit TRBD1. Trimming took 8 bases from V and 5 from J; bases not matched to a gene: 9. The CDR3 consists of 14 residues. CDR3 bases: TGTGCCAGCGCGACAGGGGGCGCGTACAACGAGCAGTACTTC. Amino acids: CASATGGAYNEQYF.

The V gene is TRBV6-1, the J gene TRBJ1-5; D gene unclear. Germline CDR1 is MNHNS and CDR2 is SASEGT. Trimming removed 1 base at V and 6 bases at J, with 13 bases between. The CDR3 covers 15 residues. The CDR3 nucleotides read TGTGCCAGCAGTGAAGGGGTTATGGGTAGTCAGCCCCAGCATTTT. Protein product: CASSEGVMGSQPQHF.

The sample holds many counts of this clonotype. V is TRBV11-2 and J is TRBJ2-7; TRBD1 is a possible D gene (5 bases). This CDR3 has 14 amino acids. Per germline, CDR1 SGHAT and CDR2 FQNNGV. The germline V and J ends were trimmed by 5 bases and 2 bases, with 13 bases remaining between them. CDR3 DNA sequence: TGTGCCAGCAGCGTCGACAGCGCTGCCTACGAGCAGTACTTC. This sequence encodes CASSVDSAAYEQYF.

This clonotype occurred a few times. The chain uses TRBV4-2 and TRBJ1-3, with TRBD1 matching over 8 bases. Germline CDR1 LGHNA, CDR2 YNFKEQ. V lost 4 bases and J lost 4; bases outside the gene matches: 6. The CDR3 is 15 residues long. CDR3 coding DNA: TGTGCCAGCAGCCCCTTACAGGGGGGCGGAAACACCATATATTTT. Translated: CASSPLQGGGNTIYF.

Many counts were recorded for this clonotype. The V gene is TRBV12-5, the J gene TRBJ1-1; D possibly corresponds to TRBD1 (5 bases). The CDR3 loop spans 15 amino acids. Trimming left V 0 bases short and J 1 base short, with 9 bases between. Germline V gives CDR1 LGHNT, CDR2 FRNRAP. The CDR3 here is CASGLVVGENTEAFF. The CDR3 nucleotides are TGTGCTAGTGGTTTGGTTGTAGGGGAGAACACTGAAGCTTTCTTT.

This clonotype was seen ten or more times. V is TRBV5-1 and J is TRBJ2-3; D gene unclear. Looked up from germline, CDR1 is SGHRS and CDR2 is YFSETQ. The CDR3 is 16 residues long. The V end was cut by 0 bases, the J end by 1 base, with 12 bases between. DNA for the CDR3: TGCGCCAGCAGCTTGGGGTTGGACGGAGGCACAGATACGCAGTATTTT. Residues: CASSLGLDGGTDTQYF.